This entry is about one T cell receptor beta chain. No cognate antigen has been identified for it. Qualities for individual bases were not recorded, and no much larger clone is one base off. In light of the paper, this sample's time point label describes: baseline before first vaccination. Vaccinee samples were obtained from the UK trials COV001 and COV002, which included a single-blind randomized controlled phase 2/3 trial of AZD1222 (ChAdOx1 nCoV-19) in healthy adults. Trial participant PBMC samples were collected at day 0 and day 28 after the second dose for TCRbeta chain sequencing. This specimen comes from a study of T cell responses to AZD1222 COVID-19 vaccine (dated by TCRdb to about 2021). Regarding the research as a whole: AZD1222 recipients given second doses at about 4 weeks or at about 12 weeks were pooled, since spike-specific TCR depth and breadth were not found to differ between the two schedules. A total of under 250 trial participants underwent TCR sequencing, of whom 207 had received two doses of AZD1222 and some 25 had received two doses of the MenACWY control vaccine. Trial participants were enrolled by age into subgroups of 18-55, 56-69 and 70-plus years, and about 150, 27 and 61 TCR-sequenced participants, respectively, were included in these subgroups.

What the research found in general, with its limitations: Most participants were white British and females outnumbered males, and the authors suggested that clonal diversity may have been underestimated. Reportedly, almost half of the unique spike-specific TCRs recognized epitopes lying outside the regions that are mutated in the B.1.351 and B.1.1.7 variants. No day 14 peak-response samples were available, so repertoires were characterized only after the peak T cell response. In the small 56-69-year group, the increase in depth fell short of significance, most likely because of low power. The whole spike protein was spanned by vaccine-associated CD4 TCRs, and dominant responses were seen in regions 160-218 and 743-854. A significant rise in spike-specific TCR breadth and depth was observed after two AZD1222 doses relative to day 0 and relative to MenACWY recipients. Conclusions about previously exposed vaccinees are limited because only six or seven AZD1222 recipients were SARS-CoV-2 seropositive at baseline.

The CDR3 regions of human TCRbeta chains were analyzed by immunosequencing. The source study handled its data this way. TCRs in the repertoires were compared against a reference library of SARS-CoV-2-specific TCRs that had been generated with the MIRA antigen-specificity platform. Breadth was defined as the fraction of unique TCRs that were SARS-CoV-2-associated, and depth was defined as the fraction of total T cells that were SARS-CoV-2-associated. Each spike-specific TCR was assigned to its reactive spike region and to a CD4 or CD8 class using the MIRA data. Log10-transformed breadth and depth values were compared by one-way ANOVA with Sidak's multiple comparisons tests. TCRdb took this table from immuneACCESS and kept in-frame rearrangements with V and J called. Such tables lack part of the clones; where checked against another copy, unresolved V genes explain under half of the gap, and the rest is unexplained. D and trimming come from the DNA, and the V and J calls and clone size come from that table. This sample lists around 100,000 clones; over 75% were detected once. The ten most abundant clones make up approximately 20% of the sample.

CDR1 is given as SGHNT and CDR2 as YYREEE, both from the germline V gene (reference sequence). The CDR3 holds 14 amino acids from the cysteine to the phenylalanine. Only the CDR3 portion is preserved as DNA: 42 bases, with reading frame beginning at the first base. Trimming leaves V shorter by 4 bases and J shorter by 9 bases, with the junction holding 7 bases beyond the gene matches. The V and J genes are TRBV5-4 and TRBJ1-6; 7 bases in between match TRBD1. The sequence was obtained from an adult in good health. The material was peripheral blood, obtained on day 0 of AZD1222 vaccination. The CDR3 protein sequence reads: CASSPTTGRSPLHF. The DNA sequence reads TGTGCCAGCAGCCCAACGACAGGGCGTTCACCCCTCCACTTT. Extended through the reference TRBV5-4 and TRBJ1-6 proteins, this CDR3 yields the full variable domain: ETGVTQSPTHLIKTRGQQVTLRCSSQSGHNTVSWYQQALGQGPQFIFQYYREEENGRGNFPPRFSGLQFPNYSSELNVNALELDDSALYLCASSPTTGRSPLHFGNGTRLTVT.